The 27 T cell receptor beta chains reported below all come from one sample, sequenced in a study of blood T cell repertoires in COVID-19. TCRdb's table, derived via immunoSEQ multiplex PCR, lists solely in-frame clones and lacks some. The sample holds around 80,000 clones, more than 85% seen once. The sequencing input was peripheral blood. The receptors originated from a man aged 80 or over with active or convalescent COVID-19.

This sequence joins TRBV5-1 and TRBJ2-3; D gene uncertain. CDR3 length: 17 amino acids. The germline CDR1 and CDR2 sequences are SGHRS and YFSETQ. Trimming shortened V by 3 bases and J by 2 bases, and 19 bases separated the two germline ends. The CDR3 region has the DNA TGCGCCAGCAGCTCTCGCCGGTTGGGCCTCATCACAGATACGCAGTATTTT. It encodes CASSSRRLGLITDTQYF.

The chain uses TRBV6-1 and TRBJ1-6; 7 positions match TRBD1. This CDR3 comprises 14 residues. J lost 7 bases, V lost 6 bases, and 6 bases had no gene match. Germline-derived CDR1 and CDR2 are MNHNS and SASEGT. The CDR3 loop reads CASRAGTENSPLHF. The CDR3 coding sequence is TGTGCCAGCAGGGCCGGGACAGAGAATTCACCCCTCCACTTT.

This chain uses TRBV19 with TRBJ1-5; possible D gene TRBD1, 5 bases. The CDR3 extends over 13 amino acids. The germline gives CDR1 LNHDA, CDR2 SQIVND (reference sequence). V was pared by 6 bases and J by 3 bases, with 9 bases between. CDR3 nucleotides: TGTGCCAGTAGGTCAGGGTTCAATCAGCCCCAGCATTTT. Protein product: CASRSGFNQPQHF.

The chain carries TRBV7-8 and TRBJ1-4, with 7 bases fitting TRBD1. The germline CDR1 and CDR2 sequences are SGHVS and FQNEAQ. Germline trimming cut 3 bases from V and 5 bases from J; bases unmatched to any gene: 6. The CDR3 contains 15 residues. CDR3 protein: CASSLEGAANEKLFF. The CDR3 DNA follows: TGTGCCAGCAGCTTGGAGGGGGCGGCCAATGAAAAACTGTTTTTT.

The CDR3 sequence is CASSPQGNYGYTF. In DNA form, the CDR3 reads TGTGCCAGCAGCCCACAGGGGAACTATGGCTACACCTTC. The rearrangement uses TRBV16 and TRBJ1-2; TRBD1 agrees at 7 bases. The CDR3 consists of 13 residues. From germline, CDR1 is KGHSY and CDR2 FQNENV. J was trimmed by 2 bases and V by 4 bases; bases with no gene match: 1.

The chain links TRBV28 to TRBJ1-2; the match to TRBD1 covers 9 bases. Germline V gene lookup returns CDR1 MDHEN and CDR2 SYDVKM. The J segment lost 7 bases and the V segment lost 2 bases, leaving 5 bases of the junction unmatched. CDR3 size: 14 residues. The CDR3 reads CASSLTGGAFGYTF. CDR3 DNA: TGTGCCAGCAGTTTAACAGGGGGCGCATTTGGCTACACCTTC.

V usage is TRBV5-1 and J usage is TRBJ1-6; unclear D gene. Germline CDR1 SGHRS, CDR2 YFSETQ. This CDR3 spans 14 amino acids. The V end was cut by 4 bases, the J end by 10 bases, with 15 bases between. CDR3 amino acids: CASSLAEGRSPLHF. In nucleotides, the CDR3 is TGCGCCAGCAGCCTTGCTGAGGGAAGGTCACCCCTCCACTTT. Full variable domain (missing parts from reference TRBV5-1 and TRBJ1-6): KAGVTQTPRYLIKTRGQQVTLSCSPISGHRSVSWYQQTPGQGLQFLFEYFSETQRNKGNFPGRFSGRQFSNSRSEMNVSTLELGDSALYLCASSLAEGRSPLHFGNGTRLTVT.

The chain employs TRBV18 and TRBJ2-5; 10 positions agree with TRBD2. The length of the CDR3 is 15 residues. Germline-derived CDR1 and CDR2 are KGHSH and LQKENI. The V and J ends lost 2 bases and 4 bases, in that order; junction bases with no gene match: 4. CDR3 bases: TGTGCCAGCTCACCATTAGCTAGCGGGGGAGAGACCCAGTACTTC. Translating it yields CASSPLASGGETQYF. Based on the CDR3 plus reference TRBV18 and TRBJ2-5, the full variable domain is NAGVMQNPRHLVRRRGQEARLRCSPMKGHSHVYWYRQLPEEGLKFMVYLQKENIIDESGMPKERFSAEFPKEGPSILRIQQVVRGDSAAYFCASSPLASGGETQYFGPGTRLLVL.

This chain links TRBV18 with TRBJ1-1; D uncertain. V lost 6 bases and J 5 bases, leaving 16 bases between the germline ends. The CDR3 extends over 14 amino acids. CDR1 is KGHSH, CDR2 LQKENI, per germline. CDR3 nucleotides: TGTGCCAGCTCGCCAAATAGGGCGGGGACTGAAGCTTTCTTT. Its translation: CASSPNRAGTEAFF.

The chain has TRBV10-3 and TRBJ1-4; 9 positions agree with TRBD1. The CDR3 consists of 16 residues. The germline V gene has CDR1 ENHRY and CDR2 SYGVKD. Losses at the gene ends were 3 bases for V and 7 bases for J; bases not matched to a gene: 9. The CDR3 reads CAISDARTGEIEKLFF. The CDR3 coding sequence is TGTGCCATCAGTGATGCCCGGACAGGGGAAATTGAAAAACTGTTTTTT.

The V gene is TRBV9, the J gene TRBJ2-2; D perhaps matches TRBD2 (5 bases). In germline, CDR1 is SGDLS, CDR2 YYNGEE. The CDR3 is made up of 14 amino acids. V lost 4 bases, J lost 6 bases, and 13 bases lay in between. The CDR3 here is CASSYLGEAGELFF. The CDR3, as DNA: TGTGCCAGCAGCTACCTGGGAGAGGCCGGGGAGCTGTTTTTT.

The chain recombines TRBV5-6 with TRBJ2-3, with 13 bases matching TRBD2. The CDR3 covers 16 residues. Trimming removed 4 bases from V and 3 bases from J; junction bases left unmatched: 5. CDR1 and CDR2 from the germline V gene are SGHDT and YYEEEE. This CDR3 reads CASSRPTSGRTDTQYF. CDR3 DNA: TGTGCCAGCAGCAGACCGACTAGCGGGAGGACAGATACGCAGTATTTT. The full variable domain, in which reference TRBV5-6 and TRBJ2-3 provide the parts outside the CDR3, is DAGVTQSPTHLIKTRGQQVTLRCSPKSGHDTVSWYQQALGQGPQFIFQYYEEEERQRGNFPDRFSGHQFPNYSSELNVNALLLGDSALYLCASSRPTSGRTDTQYFGPGTRLTVL.

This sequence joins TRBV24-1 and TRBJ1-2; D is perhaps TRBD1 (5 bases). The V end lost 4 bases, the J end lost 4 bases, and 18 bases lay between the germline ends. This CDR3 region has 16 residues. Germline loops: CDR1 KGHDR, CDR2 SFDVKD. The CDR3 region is CATSDVQGSGAYGYTF. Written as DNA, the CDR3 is TGTGCCACCAGTGACGTTCAGGGAAGTGGGGCCTATGGCTACACCTTC.

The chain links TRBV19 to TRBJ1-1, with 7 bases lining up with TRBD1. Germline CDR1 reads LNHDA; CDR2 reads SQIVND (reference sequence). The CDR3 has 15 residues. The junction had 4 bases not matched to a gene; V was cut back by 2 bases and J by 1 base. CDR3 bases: TGTGCCAGTAGTATATCGGGACAGAGGAACACTGAAGCTTTCTTT. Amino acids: CASSISGQRNTEAFF.

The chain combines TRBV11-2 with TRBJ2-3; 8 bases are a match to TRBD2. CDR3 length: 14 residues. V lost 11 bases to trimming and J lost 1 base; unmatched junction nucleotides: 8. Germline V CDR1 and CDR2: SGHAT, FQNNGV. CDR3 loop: CASQQAGGTDTQYF. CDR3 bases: TGTGCCTCTCAACAAGCGGGGGGCACAGATACGCAGTATTTT.

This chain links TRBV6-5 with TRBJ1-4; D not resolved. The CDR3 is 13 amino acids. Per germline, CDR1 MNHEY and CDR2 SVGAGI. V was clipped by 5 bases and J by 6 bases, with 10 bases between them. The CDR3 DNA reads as TGTGCCAGCAGTACGGCAGCGGATGAAAAACTGTTTTTT. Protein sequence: CASSTAADEKLFF.

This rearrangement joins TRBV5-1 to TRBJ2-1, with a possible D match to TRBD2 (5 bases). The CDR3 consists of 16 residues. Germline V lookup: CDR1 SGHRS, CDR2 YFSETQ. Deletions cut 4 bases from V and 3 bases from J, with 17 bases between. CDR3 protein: CASSITTGKNYNEQFF. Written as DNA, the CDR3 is TGCGCCAGCAGCATAACTACGGGAAAAAACTACAATGAGCAGTTCTTC. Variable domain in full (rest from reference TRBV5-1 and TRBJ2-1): KAGVTQTPRYLIKTRGQQVTLSCSPISGHRSVSWYQQTPGQGLQFLFEYFSETQRNKGNFPGRFSGRQFSNSRSEMNVSTLELGDSALYLCASSITTGKNYNEQFFGPGTRLTVL.

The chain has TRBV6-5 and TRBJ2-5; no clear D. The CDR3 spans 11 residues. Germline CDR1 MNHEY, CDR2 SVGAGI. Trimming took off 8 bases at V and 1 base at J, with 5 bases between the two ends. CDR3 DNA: TGTGCCAGCGTATCCCAAGAGACCCAGTACTTC. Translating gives CASVSQETQYF.

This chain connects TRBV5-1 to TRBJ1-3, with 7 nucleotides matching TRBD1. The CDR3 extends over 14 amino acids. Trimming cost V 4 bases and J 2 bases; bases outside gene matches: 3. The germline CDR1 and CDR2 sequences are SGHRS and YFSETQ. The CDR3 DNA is TGCGCCAGCAGCGTACAGGGGCCTGGAAACACCATATATTTT. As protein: CASSVQGPGNTIYF.

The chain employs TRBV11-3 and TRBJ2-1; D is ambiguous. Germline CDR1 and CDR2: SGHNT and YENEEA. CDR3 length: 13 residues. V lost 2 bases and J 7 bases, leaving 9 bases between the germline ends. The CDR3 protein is CASSLFPQNEQFF. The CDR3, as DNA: TGTGCCAGCAGCTTATTCCCCCAGAATGAGCAGTTCTTC.

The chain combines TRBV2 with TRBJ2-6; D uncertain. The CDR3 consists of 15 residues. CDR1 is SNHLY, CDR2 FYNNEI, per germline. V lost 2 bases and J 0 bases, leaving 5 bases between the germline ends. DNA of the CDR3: TGTGCCAGCAGTGAATACAGCTCTGGGGCCAACGTCCTGACTTTC. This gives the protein CASSEYSSGANVLTF.

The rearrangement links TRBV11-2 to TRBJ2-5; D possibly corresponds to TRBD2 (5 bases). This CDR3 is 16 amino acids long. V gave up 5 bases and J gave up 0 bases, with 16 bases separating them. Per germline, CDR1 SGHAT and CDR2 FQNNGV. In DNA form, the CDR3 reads TGTGCCAGCAGCGGACCTCGGGGTAGGGACCAAGAGACCCAGTACTTC. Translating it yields CASSGPRGRDQETQYF. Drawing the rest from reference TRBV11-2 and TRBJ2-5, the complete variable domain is EAGVAQSPRYKIIEKRQSVAFWCNPISGHATLYWYQQILGQGPKLLIQFQNNGVVDDSQLPKDRFSAERLKGVDSTLKIQPAKLEDSAVYLCASSGPRGRDQETQYFGPGTRLLVL.

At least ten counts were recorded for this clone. The CDR3 region has the DNA TGTGCCAGCAGCGCTAGGCGGAACCTAGCGGGGCCGATGAGAGAGCAGTTCTTC. Protein sequence: CASSARRNLAGPMREQFF. This chain uses TRBV7-9 with TRBJ2-1, with 9 bases that match TRBD2. Germline values: CDR1 SEHNR, CDR2 FQNEAQ (reference sequence). The length of the CDR3 is 18 residues. Losses at the gene ends were 5 bases for V and 10 bases for J; bases not matched to a gene: 21.

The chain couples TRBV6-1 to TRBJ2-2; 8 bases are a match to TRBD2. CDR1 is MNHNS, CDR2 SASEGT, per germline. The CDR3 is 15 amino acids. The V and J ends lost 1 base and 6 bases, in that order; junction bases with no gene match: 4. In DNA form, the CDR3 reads TGTGCCAGCAGTGAAGTGGGACTAGGGGCCGGGGAGCTGTTTTTT. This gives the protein CASSEVGLGAGELFF.

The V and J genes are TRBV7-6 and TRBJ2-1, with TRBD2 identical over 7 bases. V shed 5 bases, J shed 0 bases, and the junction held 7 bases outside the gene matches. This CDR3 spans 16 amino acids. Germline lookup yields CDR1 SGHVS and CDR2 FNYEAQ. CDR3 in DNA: TGTGCCAGCAGCACGATAGCGGGTCTCTCCTACAATGAGCAGTTCTTC. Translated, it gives CASSTIAGLSYNEQFF. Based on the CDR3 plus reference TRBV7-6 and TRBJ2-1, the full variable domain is GAGVSQSPRYKVTKRGQDVALRCDPISGHVSLYWYRQALGQGPEFLTYFNYEAQQDKSGLPNDRFSAERPEGSISTLTIQRTEQRDSAMYRCASSTIAGLSYNEQFFGPGTRLTVL.

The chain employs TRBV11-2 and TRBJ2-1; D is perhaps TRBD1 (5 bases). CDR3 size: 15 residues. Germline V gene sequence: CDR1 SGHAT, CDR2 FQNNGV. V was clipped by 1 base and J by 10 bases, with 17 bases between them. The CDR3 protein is CASSLGQGAMREQFF. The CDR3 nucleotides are TGTGCCAGCAGCTTAGGGCAGGGCGCGATGCGGGAGCAGTTCTTC.

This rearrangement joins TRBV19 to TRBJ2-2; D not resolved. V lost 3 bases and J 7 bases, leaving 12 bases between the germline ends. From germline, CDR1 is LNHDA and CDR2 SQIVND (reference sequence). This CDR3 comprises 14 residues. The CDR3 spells CASSIPPIGGELFF. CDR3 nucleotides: TGTGCCAGTAGTATCCCCCCGATCGGCGGGGAGCTGTTTTTT.